These T cell receptor beta chains were read from a single sample in a study of identical twins. TCRdb used MiXCR to reprocess the 5' RACE reads, holding one entry per CDR3 protein. The data contain hundreds of thousands of distinct CDR3 sequences, roughly 7.5% of them singletons. The sample was also reused in another study, on yellow fever vaccine responses in identical twins.

The sequenced sample consisted of memory (CD45RO+) T cells sorted from blood. The receptors derive from a woman aged 18 to 35 in good health. Both conserved end residues are part of each CDR3. Fields, in order: CDR3 length, clone size, D gene, J gene, V gene, CDR3 DNA, CDR3 protein. The D gene is left open where the match is weak. Rows may omit the clone size; those that give it use once, few, many or a size class.

cdr3_length: 15; clone_size: many; d_call: .; j_call: TRBJ2-3; v_call: TRBV12-3/TRBV12-4; cdr3_nt: TGTGCCAGCACTCTTGCAGGGATCAGCACAGATACGCAGTATTTT; cdr3_aa: CASTLAGISTDTQYF
cdr3_length: 15; clone_size: few; d_call: .; j_call: TRBJ2-7; v_call: TRBV5-6; cdr3_nt: TGTGCCAGCACCAAAAGAACAGGGTTCCCCTACGAGCAGTACTTC; cdr3_aa: CASTKRTGFPYEQYF
cdr3_length: 15; clone_size: few; d_call: TRBD2; j_call: TRBJ2-7; v_call: TRBV7-2; cdr3_nt: TGTGCCAGCAGCCCGTTACTAGCGGGAGTCTACGAGCAGTACTTC; cdr3_aa: CASSPLLAGVYEQYF
cdr3_length: 13; clone_size: many; d_call: .; j_call: TRBJ2-3; v_call: TRBV20-1; cdr3_nt: TGCAGAACAAAAAGGGCCGGCACAGATACGCAGTATTTT; cdr3_aa: CRTKRAGTDTQYF
cdr3_length: 11; clone_size: once; d_call: .; j_call: TRBJ1-1; v_call: TRBV20-1; cdr3_nt: TGCAGTGCTGTTCCGGGGACCGGAGCTTTCTTT; cdr3_aa: CSAVPGTGAFF
cdr3_length: 13; clone_size: .; d_call: TRBD2; j_call: TRBJ2-1; v_call: TRBV6-1; cdr3_nt: TGTGCCAGCAGTCGAACTAGCGGGAGTGAGCAGTTCTTC; cdr3_aa: CASSRTSGSEQFF
cdr3_length: 18; clone_size: many; d_call: TRBD2; j_call: TRBJ2-2; v_call: TRBV5-6; cdr3_nt: TGTGCCAGCAGCAAGAGGACTAGCGGAATAGGGGGTCCCGGGGAGCTGTTTTTT; cdr3_aa: CASSKRTSGIGGPGELFF
cdr3_length: 16; clone_size: few; d_call: TRBD1; j_call: TRBJ2-1; v_call: TRBV7-8; cdr3_nt: TGTGCCAGCAGCTCCTATGACAGGGGCCTATACAATGAGCAGTTCTTC; cdr3_aa: CASSSYDRGLYNEQFF
cdr3_length: 17; clone_size: few; d_call: .; j_call: TRBJ2-6; v_call: TRBV5-1; cdr3_nt: TGCGCCAGCAGCTTGGGGACAGCTGGCTCTGGGGCCAACGTCCTGACTTTC; cdr3_aa: CASSLGTAGSGANVLTF
cdr3_length: 14; clone_size: few; d_call: .; j_call: TRBJ2-5; v_call: TRBV2; cdr3_nt: TGTGCCAGCAGGGGGGACTTGTACCAAGAGACCCAGTACTTC; cdr3_aa: CASRGDLYQETQYF
cdr3_length: 19; clone_size: .; d_call: .; j_call: TRBJ2-5; v_call: TRBV21-1; cdr3_nt: TGTGCCAGCAGCAAATCTTTAACCGGACTAGCGGGAGGGCCAAAGACCCAGTACTTC; cdr3_aa: CASSKSLTGLAGGPKTQYF
cdr3_length: 14; clone_size: .; d_call: TRBD2; j_call: TRBJ2-5; v_call: TRBV7-2; cdr3_nt: TGTGCCAGCAGCTTAAGCGGGAGGGAAGAGACCCAGTACTTC; cdr3_aa: CASSLSGREETQYF
cdr3_length: 13; clone_size: .; d_call: .; j_call: TRBJ2-5; v_call: TRBV30; cdr3_nt: TGTGCCTGGAGGGTGAGGGTGGTTGAGACCCAGTACTTC; cdr3_aa: CAWRVRVVETQYF
cdr3_length: 13; clone_size: .; d_call: .; j_call: TRBJ2-7; v_call: TRBV7-6; cdr3_nt: TGTGCCAGCAGCCGGGGGCGTGGGAGCGAGCAGTACTTC; cdr3_aa: CASSRGRGSEQYF
cdr3_length: 18; clone_size: .; d_call: .; j_call: TRBJ1-1; v_call: TRBV6-2/TRBV6-3; cdr3_nt: TGTGCCAGCAGTCGACCCCCCGACGGACTCCTGATGAACACTGAAGCTTTCTTT; cdr3_aa: CASSRPPDGLLMNTEAFF
cdr3_length: 12; clone_size: many; d_call: .; j_call: TRBJ1-1; v_call: TRBV12-3/TRBV12-4; cdr3_nt: TGTGCCAGCAGTCGGGTTGACAGTGAAGCTTTCTTT; cdr3_aa: CASSRVDSEAFF
cdr3_length: 12; clone_size: .; d_call: .; j_call: TRBJ2-7; v_call: TRBV11-2; cdr3_nt: TGTGCCAGCAGCTCGAACGGGAACGAGCAGTACTTC; cdr3_aa: CASSSNGNEQYF
cdr3_length: 13; clone_size: .; d_call: TRBD1; j_call: TRBJ2-1; v_call: TRBV20-1; cdr3_nt: TGCAGTGCTGTTGACAGGGGCACGAATGAGCAGTTCTTC; cdr3_aa: CSAVDRGTNEQFF
cdr3_length: 18; clone_size: .; d_call: TRBD1; j_call: TRBJ1-2; v_call: TRBV20-1; cdr3_nt: TGCAGTGCTAGGTTAACCGGGACAGGGAATTATCGGGCAAGTGGCTACACCTTC; cdr3_aa: CSARLTGTGNYRASGYTF
cdr3_length: 12; clone_size: medium-sized; d_call: .; j_call: TRBJ1-5; v_call: TRBV29-1; cdr3_nt: TGCAGCGTTGAAGATCGACTTCAGCCCCAGCATTTT; cdr3_aa: CSVEDRLQPQHF
cdr3_length: 13; clone_size: .; d_call: TRBD1; j_call: TRBJ1-1; v_call: TRBV20-1; cdr3_nt: TGCAGTGCTGTAAGGGACAGTAACACTGAAGCTTTCTTT; cdr3_aa: CSAVRDSNTEAFF
cdr3_length: 13; clone_size: many; d_call: TRBD1; j_call: TRBJ1-2; v_call: TRBV7-8; cdr3_nt: TGTGCCAGCAGCTTTCGACAGGGAGAACGCTACACCTTC; cdr3_aa: CASSFRQGERYTF
cdr3_length: 13; clone_size: many; d_call: .; j_call: TRBJ1-1; v_call: TRBV10-2; cdr3_nt: TGCGCCAGCAGTGTAAAAGAGGTCACTGAAGCTTTCTTT; cdr3_aa: CASSVKEVTEAFF
cdr3_length: 14; clone_size: many; d_call: .; j_call: TRBJ2-3; v_call: TRBV5-1; cdr3_nt: TGCGCCAGCAGCTTGGCACAGGGCTCAGATACGCAGTATTTT; cdr3_aa: CASSLAQGSDTQYF
cdr3_length: 17; clone_size: many; d_call: TRBD1; j_call: TRBJ2-2; v_call: TRBV28; cdr3_nt: TGTGCCAGCAGTTTACTGGACAGGATGGCCGGTCGCGGGGAGCTGTTTTTT; cdr3_aa: CASSLLDRMAGRGELFF
cdr3_length: 15; clone_size: many; d_call: TRBD2; j_call: TRBJ2-1; v_call: TRBV7-2; cdr3_nt: TGTGCCAGCAGCTTAGCAAGCGGGGGGTACAATGAGCAGTTCTTC; cdr3_aa: CASSLASGGYNEQFF
cdr3_length: 14; clone_size: few; d_call: .; j_call: TRBJ1-1; v_call: TRBV5-1; cdr3_nt: TGCGCCAGCAGCTTGGAGTGGGGGGCCACTGAAGCTTTCTTT; cdr3_aa: CASSLEWGATEAFF
cdr3_length: 16; clone_size: few; d_call: .; j_call: TRBJ2-2; v_call: TRBV6-5; cdr3_nt: TGTGCCAGCAGTTACGCCCTAGCCACGAACACCGGGGAGCTGTTTTTT; cdr3_aa: CASSYALATNTGELFF
cdr3_length: 15; clone_size: .; d_call: TRBD2; j_call: TRBJ2-7; v_call: TRBV4-2; cdr3_nt: TGTGCCAGCAGCCAACTGGGTAGCGGGGGGTTGGGGCAGTACTTC; cdr3_aa: CASSQLGSGGLGQYF
cdr3_length: 15; clone_size: few; d_call: TRBD1; j_call: TRBJ2-3; v_call: TRBV2; cdr3_nt: TGTGCCAGCATTAGGACAGGGGACAGCACAGATACGCAGTATTTT; cdr3_aa: CASIRTGDSTDTQYF
cdr3_length: 13; clone_size: few; d_call: TRBD2; j_call: TRBJ2-7; v_call: TRBV20-1; cdr3_nt: TGCAGCCTATTCCGGGAGGTCTCCTACGAGCAGTACTTC; cdr3_aa: CSLFREVSYEQYF
cdr3_length: 16; clone_size: .; d_call: TRBD1; j_call: TRBJ1-1; v_call: TRBV20-1; cdr3_nt: TGCAGTGCTACGGGACAGGGGTCGAATTTGAACACTGAAGCTTTCTTT; cdr3_aa: CSATGQGSNLNTEAFF
cdr3_length: 14; clone_size: few; d_call: TRBD1; j_call: TRBJ1-5; v_call: TRBV18; cdr3_nt: TGTGCCAGCTCACCACAGGGGGCGGGCCAGCCCCAGCATTTT; cdr3_aa: CASSPQGAGQPQHF
cdr3_length: 11; clone_size: many; d_call: .; j_call: TRBJ2-5; v_call: TRBV28; cdr3_nt: TGTGCCAGTACTGAGGGAGAGACCCAGTACTTC; cdr3_aa: CASTEGETQYF
cdr3_length: 13; clone_size: .; d_call: .; j_call: TRBJ2-3; v_call: TRBV18; cdr3_nt: TGTGCCAGCTCACGCTTCCACACAGATACGCAGTATTTT; cdr3_aa: CASSRFHTDTQYF
cdr3_length: 13; clone_size: many; d_call: .; j_call: TRBJ1-5; v_call: TRBV27; cdr3_nt: TGTGCCTCCCGGGGGTTTCGGAATCAGCCCCAGCATTTT; cdr3_aa: CASRGFRNQPQHF
cdr3_length: 17; clone_size: many; d_call: TRBD2; j_call: TRBJ2-7; v_call: TRBV20-1; cdr3_nt: TGCAGTGCTAGAAGCCGAGGTAGCGGGAGTCCCCTCTACGAGCAGTACTTC; cdr3_aa: CSARSRGSGSPLYEQYF
cdr3_length: 16; clone_size: .; d_call: TRBD2; j_call: TRBJ2-3; v_call: TRBV2; cdr3_nt: TGTGCCAGCAGTCTCCGGGGGGGCCGAGGTAACAATACGCAGTATTTT; cdr3_aa: CASSLRGGRGNNTQYF
cdr3_length: 13; clone_size: few; d_call: TRBD1; j_call: TRBJ1-1; v_call: TRBV12-3/TRBV12-4; cdr3_nt: TGTGCCAGCAGTATCCGGACAGGCACTGAAGCTTTCTTT; cdr3_aa: CASSIRTGTEAFF
cdr3_length: 14; clone_size: .; d_call: .; j_call: TRBJ1-6; v_call: TRBV20-1; cdr3_nt: TGCAGTGCTAGAGTCCCTGAGAGTAATTCACCCCTCCACTTT; cdr3_aa: CSARVPESNSPLHF